This record covers a single TCR beta chain. Its specificity is not known. A much more abundant neighbour one base away suggests this may be a read error. The entry originates in a study of breast tumors, draining lymph nodes, adjacent tissues. Axillary draining lymph nodes of breast cancer patients supplied the node samples. Study conclusions and caveats: Compared with lymph nodes, tumors were less diverse; compared with nontumor tissue, more.

TCRdb fed the multiplex PCR reads into MiXCR, producing one record per CDR3 protein. Of some 150,000 distinct CDR3 sequences in the sample, 20% to 25% are singletons; the top ten hold more than 2.5%. Sequenced sample: axillary lymph node tissue. The receptor was derived from a female donor with breast cancer. Some clones in this sample may be carry-over from other donors' samples.

CDR3 DNA sequence: TGCGCCAGCGGCCGGACAGGGTATGAAAATGAAAAACTGTTTTTT. It is translated as CASGRTGYENEKLFF. V is TRBV4-1 and J is TRBJ1-4; 8 bases match TRBD1. V lost 8 bases, J lost 5 bases, and 10 bases stayed unmatched. In germline, CDR1 is MGHRA, CDR2 YSYEKL. The CDR3 loop spans 15 amino acids.